This is a list of T cell receptor beta chains from one sample in a study of blood T cell repertoires in COVID-19. The assay was immunoSEQ multiplex PCR, and TCRdb's table has in-frame clones only and misses some. This table has around 300,000 clones, 85% appearing once. Sequencing input: peripheral blood. These receptors were collected from a human donor in a cohort sampled during active COVID-19. Both conserved end residues are part of each CDR3. The order of the fields is D gene, J gene, V gene, clone size, CDR3 DNA, CDR3 protein. D genes are given only for firm matches. Clone size, where shown, is once, few, many, or a class for clones that have expanded.

-,TRBJ1-1,TRBV20-1,-,TGCAGTGCTAGTAGTACAGGGAGAGGGAACACTGAAGCTTTCTTT,CSASSTGRGNTEAFF
-,TRBJ2-7,TRBV6-4,-,TGTGCCAGCAGTGGTTACAGGGATTCCTACGAGCAGTACTTC,CASSGYRDSYEQYF
TRBD1,TRBJ2-2,TRBV3-1/TRBV3-2,-,TGTGCCAGCAGCCAGGCGAGGGGGCAGGTCACCGGGGAGCTGTTTTTT,CASSQARGQVTGELFF
-,TRBJ2-1,TRBV29-1,-,TGCAGCGTTGAAATTCCAGGGGGGTACGGCAATGAGCAGTTCTTC,CSVEIPGGYGNEQFF
-,TRBJ1-1,TRBV11-2,-,TGTGCCAGCAGCTTAGGTGGCGGTTATGAAGCTTTCTTT,CASSLGGGYEAFF
-,TRBJ1-3,TRBV14,few,TGTGCCAGCAGCCAAGCCTATGGAAACACCATATATTTT,CASSQAYGNTIYF
-,TRBJ2-7,TRBV5-4,-,TGTGCCAGCAGCGGCGGACAGAGGAGCTCCTACGAGCAGTACTTC,CASSGGQRSSYEQYF
TRBD1,TRBJ2-7,TRBV19,-,TGTGCCAGTAGTATTAAACAGGGGGACTTTTACGAGCAGTACTTC,CASSIKQGDFYEQYF
-,TRBJ1-1,TRBV27,-,TGTGCCAGCAGTTCCCCCTTCGTTCGCGGCACTGAAGCTTTCTTT,CASSSPFVRGTEAFF
TRBD1,TRBJ1-1,TRBV30,-,TGTGCCTGGAGTCCCGACAGGGAAACTGAAGCTTTCTTT,CAWSPDRETEAFF
-,TRBJ2-2,TRBV5-1,-,TGCGCCAGCAGCCAGGGGACTACCGCCGGGGAGCTGTTTTTT,CASSQGTTAGELFF
-,TRBJ1-3,TRBV30,once,TGTGCCTGGAGTCCCGGGTTTGGAAACACCATATATTTT,CAWSPGFGNTIYF
-,TRBJ2-5,TRBV9,-,TGTGCCAGCAGCGCTAGTAAAACTGAGACCCAGTACTTC,CASSASKTETQYF
TRBD1,TRBJ2-3,TRBV10-3,-,TGTGCCATCAGGGGACAGGGAACAGATACGCAGTATTTT,CAIRGQGTDTQYF
-,TRBJ1-1,TRBV7-9,-,TGTGCCAGCAGCTTAGGTTTCCTTGAGGCTTTCTTT,CASSLGFLEAFF
TRBD1,TRBJ1-6,TRBV9,-,TGTGCCAGCAGGACAGGGAGCTCACCCCTCCACTTT,CASRTGSSPLHF
TRBD2,TRBJ2-7,TRBV27,-,TGTGCCAGCAGTCCTTCACCGGGACTAGCGGGCGAGCAGTACTTC,CASSPSPGLAGEQYF
TRBD1,TRBJ2-1,TRBV3-1/TRBV3-2,-,TGTGCCAGCAGCCGCCAGACAGGGGGGTCCTACAATGAGCAGTTCTTC,CASSRQTGGSYNEQFF
-,TRBJ1-5,TRBV12-5,-,TGTGCTAGTGGTTTGCTAGGACATCCCCAGCATTTT,CASGLLGHPQHF
TRBD1,TRBJ1-2,TRBV5-1,-,TGCGCCAGCAGCTTGCCAGGGGGAAACTATGGCTACACCTTC,CASSLPGGNYGYTF
-,TRBJ1-2,TRBV4-2,-,TGTGCCAGCAGCCAAGGCCCCATAGGAGAGAACACCTTC,CASSQGPIGENTF
-,TRBJ2-7,TRBV5-1,-,TGCGCCAGCAGGAGCTCCTACGAGCAGTACTTC,CASRSSYEQYF
TRBD1,TRBJ1-2,TRBV3-1/TRBV3-2,once,TGTGCCAGCAGCCCAAACAGGGGCGGCTACACCTTC,CASSPNRGGYTF
-,TRBJ1-4,TRBV5-6,-,TGTGCCAGCAGCAGCGGGACCGTAGCAACTAATGAAAAACTGTTTTTT,CASSSGTVATNEKLFF
-,TRBJ1-3,TRBV7-9,-,TGTGCCAGCAGCCGGGGTACTCCTGGAAACACCATATATTTT,CASSRGTPGNTIYF
-,TRBJ2-1,TRBV7-8,-,TGTGCCAGCAGCTTACGGGACTCCCTGTACAATGAGCAGTTCTTC,CASSLRDSLYNEQFF
-,TRBJ1-3,TRBV7-9,-,TGTGCCAGCAGCCCCGGGGTCTCTGGAAACACCATATATTTT,CASSPGVSGNTIYF
-,TRBJ1-1,TRBV30,-,TGTGCCTGGAGTAGGAGGGACCGGAGCACTGAAGCTTTCTTT,CAWSRRDRSTEAFF
-,TRBJ1-1,TRBV4-2,-,TGTGCCAGCAGTCATGACAGGTTCAACACTGAAGCTTTCTTT,CASSHDRFNTEAFF
TRBD2,TRBJ2-1,TRBV18,medium-sized,TGTGCCAGCTCACCGACTTTAGCGGGAATAATCAATGAGCAGTTCTTC,CASSPTLAGIINEQFF
TRBD2,TRBJ2-2,TRBV14,-,TGTGCCAGCAGCCCTTTAGCGGGGATAAACACCGGGGAGCTGTTTTTT,CASSPLAGINTGELFF
-,TRBJ2-4,TRBV19,-,TGTGCCAGTAGCCAAGGGGGGGCTCAAGGGGAAAACATTCAGTACTTC,CASSQGGAQGENIQYF
-,TRBJ1-3,TRBV18,-,TGTGCCAGCTCACCCGTACAAGCGATCTCTGGAAACACCATATATTTT,CASSPVQAISGNTIYF
-,TRBJ1-4,TRBV15,-,TGTGCCACCAGCAGTCTTTCGGGGGTCCGTTTTAATGAAAAACTGTTTTTT,CATSSLSGVRFNEKLFF
-,TRBJ2-1,TRBV24-1,-,TGTGCCACCAGTGATATGCGACAGACCTACAATGAGCAGTTCTTC,CATSDMRQTYNEQFF
TRBD2,TRBJ2-1,TRBV24-1,few,TGTGCCACCAGTGACCCGGGACTAGCGGGAGCCGGTGAGCAGTTCTTC,CATSDPGLAGAGEQFF
-,TRBJ1-4,TRBV11-2,-,TGTGCCAGCAGCCCAGGACAACGCCGGGATGAAAAACTGTTTTTT,CASSPGQRRDEKLFF
-,TRBJ1-5,TRBV28,-,TGTGCCAGCAGTCCCAGAGGAACAGGTAGCAATCAGCCCCAGCATTTT,CASSPRGTGSNQPQHF
-,TRBJ1-6,TRBV6-5,-,TGTGCCAGCAGTCTAAGGGGCGACTATAATTCACCCCTCCACTTT,CASSLRGDYNSPLHF
TRBD2,TRBJ2-3,TRBV24-1,once,TGTGCCACCAGTGATTCGGGACTAGCGGACTCTAGCACAGATACGCAGTATTTT,CATSDSGLADSSTDTQYF
TRBD1,TRBJ2-7,TRBV5-6,once,TGTGCCAGCAGCGGCCGGGACAGGGTCTTCGAGCAGTACTTC,CASSGRDRVFEQYF
-,TRBJ1-1,TRBV15,many,TGTGCCACCAGCAGAGATCCCCTCGCTGAAGCTTTCTTT,CATSRDPLAEAFF
-,TRBJ1-4,TRBV5-6,-,TGTGCCAGCAGTTTTTTACGACAGCCTTCAACTAATGAAAAACTGTTTTTT,CASSFLRQPSTNEKLFF
-,TRBJ1-1,TRBV6-5,-,TGTGCCAGCCTTGACCGCGGAGGAGCTTTCTTT,CASLDRGGAFF
TRBD1,TRBJ1-1,TRBV24-1,-,TGTGCCACCAGTGGGACAGGGAGCTCAATGAAAGCTTTCTTT,CATSGTGSSMKAFF
TRBD1,TRBJ2-5,TRBV24-1,-,TGTGCCACCTCCTTTGGACAGGGTACGTTGGAGACCCAGTACTTC,CATSFGQGTLETQYF